This T cell receptor beta chain was sequenced in a study of blood T cell repertoires in COVID-19. Whole-study context: The origin of the acute and convalescent COVID-19 samples was the United States, Italy and Spain.

V shed 7 bases and J 5 bases; nucleotides not matched to a gene: 9. This CDR3 has 15 amino acids. Germline V gene sequence: CDR1 SGHRS, CDR2 YFSETQ. Participants reported their clinical history, and cohort assignment relied on those reports. Under the authors' procedure: Amplification of reference gene primers was used by the study to estimate nucleated cell counts. Produced via immunoSEQ multiplex PCR; TCRdb's table is partial and in-frame only. V, J and clone size are those of that table, while D and trimming were read from the DNA. Here the sample spans a few hundred thousand clones, more than 75% being singletons.

The material sequenced was PBMCs or T cells enriched from blood (not recorded which). The receptor's source is a man aged 35 to 55 in a cohort exposed to, infected with or recovered from COVID-19 (not recorded which). The chain employs TRBV5-1 and TRBJ2-5; 12 positions agree with TRBD2. The CDR3 here is CASGKTSGRIETQYF. The CDR3 nucleotides are TGCGCCAGCGGCAAGACTAGCGGGAGAATCGAGACCCAGTACTTC. Full variable domain (outside the CDR3, taken from reference TRBV5-1 and TRBJ2-5): KAGVTQTPRYLIKTRGQQVTLSCSPISGHRSVSWYQQTPGQGLQFLFEYFSETQRNKGNFPGRFSGRQFSNSRSEMNVSTLELGDSALYLCASGKTSGRIETQYFGPGTRLLVL.